These T cell receptor beta chains were read from a single sample in a study of blood T cell repertoires in COVID-19. Method: immunoSEQ multiplex PCR; TCRdb's copy keeps in-frame clones and lacks some. The sample contains around 290,000 clones, approximately 86% of which appear only once. The sequenced material came from PBMCs or T cells enriched from blood (not recorded which). The receptors here all came from a woman aged 18-35 years who had recovered from COVID-19. Each CDR3 is given with its conserved first and last residue. D genes are given only for firm matches. Only some rows state a clone size, as once, few, many or a class for expanded clones.

>-|TRBV27|TRBJ2-3|-
CASSRTTVSTDTQYF
TGTGCCAGCAGTCGTACAACAGTTTCTACAGATACGCAGTATTTT
>-|TRBV12-3/TRBV12-4|TRBJ1-5|TRBD1
CASRATGEPQHF
TGTGCCAGCAGGGCGACAGGGGAGCCCCAGCATTTT
>few|TRBV2|TRBJ2-7|TRBD2
CASQTSGAIYEQYF
TGTGCCAGCCAGACTAGCGGGGCAATCTACGAGCAGTACTTC
>once|TRBV7-8|TRBJ1-1|-
CASSQGGTEAFF
TGTGCCAGCAGCCAAGGGGGCACTGAAGCTTTCTTT
>-|TRBV9|TRBJ2-3|-
CASSVRGTADTQYF
TGTGCCAGCAGCGTACGCGGGACGGCAGATACGCAGTATTTT
>once|TRBV11-3|TRBJ2-5|-
CASSPRQVQETQYF
TGTGCCAGCAGCCCCCGACAGGTCCAAGAGACCCAGTACTTC
>-|TRBV29-1|TRBJ1-2|-
CSASTGLSYGYTF
TGCAGCGCGAGCACAGGCCTCTCCTATGGCTACACCTTC
>-|TRBV5-8|TRBJ2-1|TRBD2
CASSPSTSGGNEQFF
TGTGCCAGCAGCCCCTCGACTAGCGGGGGGAATGAGCAGTTCTTC
>-|TRBV5-6|TRBJ2-7|-
CASSLSQADEQYF
TGTGCCAGCAGCTTGAGTCAAGCGGACGAGCAGTACTTC
>few|TRBV19|TRBJ2-7|TRBD2
CASSSSSAGVVYEQYF
TGTGCCAGTAGTTCATCGTCTGCGGGAGTCGTCTACGAGCAGTACTTC
>-|TRBV2|TRBJ2-2|-
CASKAASSTGELFF
TGTGCCAGCAAGGCGGCTTCTTCTACCGGGGAGCTGTTTTTT
>-|TRBV5-8|TRBJ2-3|TRBD2
CASSFGLAGAKDTQYF
TGTGCCAGCAGCTTTGGACTAGCGGGGGCTAAAGATACGCAGTATTTT
>-|TRBV6-5|TRBJ2-2|TRBD1
CASSSLHRGHTGELFF
TGTGCCAGCAGTTCCCTCCATAGGGGGCATACCGGGGAGCTGTTTTTT
>once|TRBV9|TRBJ2-1|-
CASSAELDFPLQFF
TGTGCCAGCAGCGCCGAACTGGACTTCCCTCTGCAGTTCTTC
>-|TRBV25-1|TRBJ1-6|-
CASDPGGNSPLHF
TGTGCCAGCGACCCGGGGGGTAATTCACCCCTCCACTTT
>-|TRBV5-4|TRBJ2-3|TRBD2
CASSLGPTSGGRTDTQYF
TGTGCCAGCAGCTTGGGTCCTACTAGCGGGGGACGCACAGATACGCAGTATTTT
>-|TRBV11-3|TRBJ2-1|TRBD2
CASSWPGGVPFF
TGTGCCAGCAGCTGGCCGGGGGGGGTCCCGTTCTTC
>-|TRBV28|TRBJ1-1|-
CASSLPQGSRTEAFF
TGTGCCAGCAGTCTGCCACAGGGTTCGCGAACTGAAGCTTTCTTT
>-|TRBV18|TRBJ1-2|TRBD1
CASSPRTGSDYGYTF
TGTGCCAGCTCACCCAGGACAGGGAGCGACTATGGCTACACCTTC
>-|TRBV27|TRBJ2-5|-
CASSLTLQGFRETQYF
TGTGCCAGCAGCCTCACTCTTCAGGGCTTCAGGGAGACCCAGTACTTC
>-|TRBV19|TRBJ2-3|TRBD2
CASSSLSGLAGGGTDTQYF
TGTGCCAGTAGTAGCCTCTCTGGACTAGCGGGGGGAGGCACAGATACGCAGTATTTT
>-|TRBV7-2|TRBJ2-7|-
CASSLVLGRLYEQYF
TGTGCCAGCAGCTTAGTTTTGGGCAGATTGTACGAGCAGTACTTC
>-|TRBV27|TRBJ2-7|TRBD1
CASSLSQGAWEQYF
TGTGCCAGCAGTTTATCACAGGGGGCGTGGGAGCAGTACTTC
>-|TRBV5-4|TRBJ2-1|-
CASSLASEQFF
TGTGCCAGCAGCTTGGCTAGTGAGCAGTTCTTC
>-|TRBV20-1|TRBJ1-6|-
CSASWPRGNSPLHF
TGCAGTGCTAGTTGGCCGCGGGGTAATTCACCCCTCCACTTT
>-|TRBV19|TRBJ2-7|TRBD2
CASSITSDSYEQYF
TGTGCCAGTAGTATAACTAGCGACTCCTACGAGCAGTACTTC
>-|TRBV11-1|TRBJ2-3|TRBD1
CASSAGGQADTQYF
TGTGCCAGCAGCGCAGGGGGCCAGGCAGATACGCAGTATTTT
>-|TRBV7-9|TRBJ1-1|-
CASSRDSPGAFF
TGTGCCAGCAGCCGGGACTCCCCCGGGGCTTTCTTT
>-|TRBV11-2|TRBJ2-1|TRBD2
CASSMGLDTSYNEQFF
TGTGCCAGCAGCATGGGACTAGACACTTCCTACAATGAGCAGTTCTTC
>-|TRBV5-1|TRBJ2-1|-
CASYNTGVYNEQFF
TGCGCCAGCTACAACACGGGGGTTTACAATGAGCAGTTCTTC
>-|TRBV7-2|TRBJ2-3|TRBD2
CASSLYRTSGFKDTQYF
TGTGCCAGCAGCTTATATAGGACTAGCGGGTTTAAGGATACGCAGTATTTT
>once|TRBV7-3|TRBJ2-5|-
CASSLGGFGQETQYF
TGTGCCAGCAGCTTAGGAGGGTTCGGGCAAGAGACCCAGTACTTC
>-|TRBV28|TRBJ1-5|-
CASKSDRKLRDGQPQHF
TGTGCCAGCAAATCCGACAGGAAATTACGGGATGGTCAGCCCCAGCATTTT
>once|TRBV11-3|TRBJ2-5|-
CASSFLSETQYF
TGTGCCAGCAGCTTCCTATCAGAGACCCAGTACTTC
>-|TRBV11-3|TRBJ2-7|-
CASSLVQDSYEQYF
TGTGCCAGCAGCTTAGTACAGGACAGCTACGAGCAGTACTTC
>-|TRBV10-3|TRBJ2-2|-
CAISDEQPGGPLGLFF
TGTGCCATCAGTGATGAACAGCCTGGAGGCCCCCTGGGGCTGTTTTTT
>once|TRBV7-9|TRBJ1-6|TRBD1
CASSLKGTGGNSPLHF
TGTGCCAGCAGCTTAAAGGGGACAGGGGGAAATTCACCCCTCCACTTT
>-|TRBV30|TRBJ1-1|-
CAWNGPPEAFF
TGTGCCTGGAACGGTCCGCCTGAAGCTTTCTTT
>-|TRBV2|TRBJ2-3|TRBD1
CASSDWGTGDTDTQYF
TGTGCCAGCAGTGACTGGGGGACAGGGGACACAGATACGCAGTATTTT
>-|TRBV3-1/TRBV3-2|TRBJ1-2|-
CASRNGGITGGYTF
TGTGCCAGCAGGAACGGGGGGATAACCGGAGGCTACACCTTC
>-|TRBV28|TRBJ2-7|TRBD1
CASSLPGTGPYEQYF
TGTGCCAGCAGTTTACCTGGGACAGGGCCCTACGAGCAGTACTTC
>-|TRBV6-6|TRBJ1-1|-
CASSYPPRGRNTEAFF
TGTGCCAGCAGTTATCCTCCTCGTGGGAGGAACACTGAAGCTTTCTTT
>once|TRBV28|TRBJ2-7|TRBD2
CASSLPLAGDYEQYF
TGTGCCAGCAGTCTGCCGCTAGCGGGAGACTACGAGCAGTACTTC
>-|TRBV5-4|TRBJ1-6|TRBD1
CASSPDRGSRNSPLHF
TGTGCCAGCAGCCCGGACAGGGGTTCGAGGAATTCACCCCTCCACTTT
>few|TRBV30|TRBJ2-2|TRBD2
CAFQGLAGGLNTGELFF
TGTGCCTTTCAGGGACTAGCGGGGGGGCTGAACACCGGGGAGCTGTTTTTT
>few|TRBV27|TRBJ1-6|-
CASSLGPRRGSPLHF
TGTGCCAGCAGTTTAGGGCCCAGAAGGGGATCACCCCTCCACTTT
>-|TRBV7-2|TRBJ2-2|-
CASRFPGGRNTGELFF
TGTGCCAGCAGGTTCCCGGGGGGCAGAAACACCGGGGAGCTGTTTTTT
>-|TRBV27|TRBJ2-7|-
CASSLAGTYEQYF
TGTGCCAGCAGTTTAGCAGGTACCTACGAGCAGTACTTC
>-|TRBV30|TRBJ1-2|TRBD1
CAWSEQGANYGYTF
TGTGCCTGGAGTGAACAGGGGGCGAACTATGGCTACACCTTC
>-|TRBV10-2|TRBJ2-7|TRBD1
CASSAGTGDFEQYF
TGCGCCAGCAGTGCCGGGACAGGGGATTTCGAGCAGTACTTC
>-|TRBV30|TRBJ1-1|-
CAWSVRGEAFF
TGTGCCTGGAGTGTTCGGGGTGAAGCTTTCTTT
>-|TRBV9|TRBJ2-7|TRBD1
CASSPGTAYYEQYF
TGTGCCAGCAGCCCCGGGACAGCTTACTACGAGCAGTACTTC
>-|TRBV7-9|TRBJ1-1|-
CASSYQMNTEAFF
TGTGCCAGCAGTTATCAGATGAACACTGAAGCTTTCTTT
>-|TRBV4-2|TRBJ1-3|TRBD1
CASSPRLGTGGSSSGNTIYF
TGTGCCAGCAGCCCGCGCCTAGGGACAGGGGGCTCCTCCTCTGGAAACACCATATATTTT